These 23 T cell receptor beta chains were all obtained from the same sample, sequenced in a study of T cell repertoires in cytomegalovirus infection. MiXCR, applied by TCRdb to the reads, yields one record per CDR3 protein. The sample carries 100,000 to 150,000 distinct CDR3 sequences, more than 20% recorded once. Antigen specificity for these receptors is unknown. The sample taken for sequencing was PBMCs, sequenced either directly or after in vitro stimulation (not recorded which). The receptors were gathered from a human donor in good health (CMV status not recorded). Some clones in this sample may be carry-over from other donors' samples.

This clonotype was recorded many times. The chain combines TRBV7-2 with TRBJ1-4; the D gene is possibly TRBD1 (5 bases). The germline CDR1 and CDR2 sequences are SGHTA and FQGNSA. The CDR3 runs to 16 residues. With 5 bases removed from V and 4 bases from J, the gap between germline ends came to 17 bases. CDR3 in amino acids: CASSRSGAGDNEKLFF. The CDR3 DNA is TGTGCCAGCAGCCGGTCCGGGGCAGGAGATAATGAAAAACTGTTTTTT.

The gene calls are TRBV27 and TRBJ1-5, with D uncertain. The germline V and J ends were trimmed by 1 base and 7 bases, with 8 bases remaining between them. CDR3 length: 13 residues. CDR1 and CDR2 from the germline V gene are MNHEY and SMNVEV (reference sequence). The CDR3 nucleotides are TGTGCCAGCAGTTTATATACGCGGCAGCCCCAGCATTTT. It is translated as CASSLYTRQPQHF.

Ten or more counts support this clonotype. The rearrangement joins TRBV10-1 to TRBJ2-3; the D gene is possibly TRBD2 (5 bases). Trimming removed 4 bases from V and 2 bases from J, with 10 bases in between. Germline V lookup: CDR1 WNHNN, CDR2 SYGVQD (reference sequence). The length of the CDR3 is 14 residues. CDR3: CASSGGGLTDTQYF. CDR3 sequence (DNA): TGCGCCAGCAGTGGAGGAGGACTCACAGATACGCAGTATTTT.

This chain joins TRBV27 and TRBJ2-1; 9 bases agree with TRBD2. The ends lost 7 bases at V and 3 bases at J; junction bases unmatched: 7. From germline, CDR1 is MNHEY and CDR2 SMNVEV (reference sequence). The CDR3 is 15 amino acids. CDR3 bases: TGTGCCAGCAACGCGGGACTAGCAGTCTACAATGAGCAGTTCTTC. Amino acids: CASNAGLAVYNEQFF.

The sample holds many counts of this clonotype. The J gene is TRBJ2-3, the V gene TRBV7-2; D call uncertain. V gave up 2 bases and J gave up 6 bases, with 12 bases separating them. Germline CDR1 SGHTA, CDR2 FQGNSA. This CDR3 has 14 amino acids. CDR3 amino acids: CASSLRLSGDTQYF. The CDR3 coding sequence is TGTGCCAGCAGCTTACGGCTAAGTGGGGATACGCAGTATTTT.

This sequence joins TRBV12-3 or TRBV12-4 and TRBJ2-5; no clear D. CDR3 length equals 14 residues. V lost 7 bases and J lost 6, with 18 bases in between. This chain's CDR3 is CASTWDPVTKTQYF. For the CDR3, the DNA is TGTGCCAGCACCTGGGATCCGGTCACCAAGACCCAGTACTTC.

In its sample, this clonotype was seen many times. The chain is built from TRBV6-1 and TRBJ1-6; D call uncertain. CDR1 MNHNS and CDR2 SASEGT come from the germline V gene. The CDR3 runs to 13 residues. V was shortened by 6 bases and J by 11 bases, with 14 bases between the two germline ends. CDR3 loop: CASRHGLNPPLHF. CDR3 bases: TGTGCCAGCAGACACGGGTTGAATCCACCCCTCCACTTT.

CDR3 sequence (DNA): TGTGCCAGCAGTTCGGGACTGGAGCAGTTCTTC. Residues: CASSSGLEQFF. J is TRBJ2-1 and V is TRBV6-2 or TRBV6-3; D perhaps matches TRBD2 (6 bases). The germline V gene has CDR1 MNHEY and CDR2 SVGEGT. This CDR3 has 11 amino acids. Trimming pared 4 bases from V and 10 bases from J, leaving 8 bases between.

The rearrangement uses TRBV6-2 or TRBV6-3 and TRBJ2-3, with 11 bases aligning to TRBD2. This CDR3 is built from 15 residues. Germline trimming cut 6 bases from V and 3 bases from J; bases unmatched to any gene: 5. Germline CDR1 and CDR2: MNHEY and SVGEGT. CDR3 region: CASRKGTSGTDTQYF. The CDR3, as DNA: TGTGCCAGCAGGAAAGGGACTAGCGGAACAGATACGCAGTATTTT.

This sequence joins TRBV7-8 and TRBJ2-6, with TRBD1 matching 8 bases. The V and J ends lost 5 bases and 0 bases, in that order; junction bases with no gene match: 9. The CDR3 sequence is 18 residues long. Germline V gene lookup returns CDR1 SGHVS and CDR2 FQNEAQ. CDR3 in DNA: TGTGCCAGCAGCGGCCGGACAGGGCGAATCTCTGGGGCCAACGTCCTGACTTTC. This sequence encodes CASSGRTGRISGANVLTF. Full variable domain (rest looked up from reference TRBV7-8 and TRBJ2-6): GAGVSQSPRYKVAKRGQDVALRCDPISGHVSLFWYQQALGQGPEFLTYFQNEAQLDKSGLPSDRFFAERPEGSVSTLKIQRTQQEDSAVYLCASSGRTGRISGANVLTFGAGSRLTVL.

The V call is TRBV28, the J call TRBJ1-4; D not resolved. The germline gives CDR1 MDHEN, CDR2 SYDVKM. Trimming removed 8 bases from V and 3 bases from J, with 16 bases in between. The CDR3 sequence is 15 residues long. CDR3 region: CASSGSKDANEKLFF. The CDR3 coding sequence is TGTGCCAGCTCAGGTTCGAAAGATGCTAATGAAAAACTGTTTTTT.

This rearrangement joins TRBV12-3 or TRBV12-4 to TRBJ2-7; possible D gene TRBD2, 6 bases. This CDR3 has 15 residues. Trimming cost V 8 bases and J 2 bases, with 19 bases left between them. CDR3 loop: CASGRRTGAAYEQYF. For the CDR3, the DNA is TGTGCCAGCGGGAGGCGGACCGGGGCAGCCTACGAGCAGTACTTC.

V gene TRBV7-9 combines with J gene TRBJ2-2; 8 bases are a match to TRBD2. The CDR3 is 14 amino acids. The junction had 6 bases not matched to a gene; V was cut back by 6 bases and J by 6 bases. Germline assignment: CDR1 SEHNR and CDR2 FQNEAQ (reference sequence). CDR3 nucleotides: TGTGCCAGCAGACCAGCGGGAGTCGCCGGGGAGCTGTTTTTT. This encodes CASRPAGVAGELFF.

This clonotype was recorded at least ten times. In nucleotides, the CDR3 is TGTGCCAGCAGCTTAGCATTTTTTGCGGCCGATGAAGAGACCCAGTACTTC. Translating it yields CASSLAFFAADEETQYF. The chain is built from TRBV7-2 and TRBJ2-5; D not certain. Germline CDR1 is SGHTA and CDR2 is FQGNSA. Trimming shortened V by 0 bases and J by 3 bases, and 17 bases separated the two germline ends. This CDR3 has 17 residues. Supplemented by reference TRBV7-2 and TRBJ2-5, the full variable domain reads GAGVSQSPSNKVTEKGKDVELRCDPISGHTALYWYRQSLGQGLEFLIYFQGNSAPDKSGLPSDRFSAERTGGSVSTLTIQRTQQEDSAVYLCASSLAFFAADEETQYFGPGTRLLVL.

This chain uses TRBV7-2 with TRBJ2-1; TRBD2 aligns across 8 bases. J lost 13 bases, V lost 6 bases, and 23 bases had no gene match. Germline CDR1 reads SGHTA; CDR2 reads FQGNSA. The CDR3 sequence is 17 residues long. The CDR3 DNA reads TGTGCCAGCAGGGAGGTCACGGGACTAGGAGGGTCTGTAAGTCAGTTCTTC. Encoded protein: CASREVTGLGGSVSQFF.

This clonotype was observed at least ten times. Written as DNA, the CDR3 is TGTGCCAGCAGCTTATATAGAATGAACACTGAAGCTTTCTTT. Translated, it gives CASSLYRMNTEAFF. The chain links TRBV7-2 to TRBJ1-1; D call uncertain. Germline-derived CDR1 and CDR2 are SGHTA and FQGNSA. This CDR3 region has 14 residues. With 2 bases removed from V and 0 bases from J, the gap between germline ends came to 7 bases.

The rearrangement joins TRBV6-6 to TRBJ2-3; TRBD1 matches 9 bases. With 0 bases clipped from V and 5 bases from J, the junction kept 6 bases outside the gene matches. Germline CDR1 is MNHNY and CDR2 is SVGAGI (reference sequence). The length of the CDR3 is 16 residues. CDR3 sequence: CASSYSGQGNQDTQYF. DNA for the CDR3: TGTGCCAGCAGTTACTCTGGACAGGGGAACCAAGATACGCAGTATTTT.

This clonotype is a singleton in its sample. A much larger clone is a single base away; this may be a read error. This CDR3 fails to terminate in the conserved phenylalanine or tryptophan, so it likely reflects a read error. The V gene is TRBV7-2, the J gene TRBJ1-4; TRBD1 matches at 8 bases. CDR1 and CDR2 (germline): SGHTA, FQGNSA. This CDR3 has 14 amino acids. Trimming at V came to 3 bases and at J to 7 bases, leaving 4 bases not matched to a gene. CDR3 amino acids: CASSFGTGSEKLFL. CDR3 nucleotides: TGTGCCAGCAGCTTTGGGACAGGTTCTGAAAAACTGTTTCTT.

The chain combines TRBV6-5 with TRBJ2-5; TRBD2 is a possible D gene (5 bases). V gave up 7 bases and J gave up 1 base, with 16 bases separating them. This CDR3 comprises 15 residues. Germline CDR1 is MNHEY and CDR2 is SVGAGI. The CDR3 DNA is TGTGCCAGCACCCCAGGTCGGGAAATCCAAGAGACCCAGTACTTC. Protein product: CASTPGREIQETQYF.

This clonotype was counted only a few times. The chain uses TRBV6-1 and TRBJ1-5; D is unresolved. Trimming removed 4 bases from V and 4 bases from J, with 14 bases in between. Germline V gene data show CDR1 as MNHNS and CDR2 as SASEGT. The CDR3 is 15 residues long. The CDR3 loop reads CASSGIFLGNQPQHF. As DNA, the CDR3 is TGTGCCAGCAGTGGTATATTCTTGGGAAATCAGCCCCAGCATTTT.

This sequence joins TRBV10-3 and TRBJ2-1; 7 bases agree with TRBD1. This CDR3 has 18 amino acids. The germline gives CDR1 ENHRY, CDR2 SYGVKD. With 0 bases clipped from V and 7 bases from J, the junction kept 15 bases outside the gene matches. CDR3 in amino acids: CAISESSLPLTGKNEQFF. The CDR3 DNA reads TGTGCCATCAGTGAGTCGAGCCTCCCGTTGACAGGGAAGAATGAGCAGTTCTTC.

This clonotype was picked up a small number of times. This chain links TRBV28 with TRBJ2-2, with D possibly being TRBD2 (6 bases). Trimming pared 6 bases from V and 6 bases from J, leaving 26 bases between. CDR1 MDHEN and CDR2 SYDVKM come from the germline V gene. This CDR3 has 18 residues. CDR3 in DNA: TGTGCCAGCAGCCTACTAGGAGGGAGAAACTTGCGTTCCGGGGAGCTGTTTTTT. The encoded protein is CASSLLGGRNLRSGELFF.

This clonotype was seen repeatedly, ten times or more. As DNA, the CDR3 is TGTGCCAGCAGTTATTCTGCCGAAGTCTCCTACGAGCAGTACGTC. Its translation is CASSYSAEVSYEQYV. The J gene is TRBJ2-7, the V gene TRBV6-1; D gene unclear. The CDR3 is 15 residues long. Germline assignment: CDR1 MNHNS and CDR2 SASEGT. V lost 5 bases to trimming and J lost 0 bases, with 14 bases between them.